This TCR beta chain was sequenced during a study of T-cell reconstitution after alpha-beta-depleted transplantation in children. General study findings and limits: At around two months after transplant, the alpha-beta T cells were reportedly derived from several hundred expanded clones that came from non-depleted graft cells. Among T cells one year after transplant, newly produced cells accounted for most counts and diversity. The origin of high day-60 TCRbeta diversity in some patients lay in surviving recipient T cells and thymic progenitors.

Unique molecular identifiers were used to barcode this TCRbeta library. TCRdb itself ran the PCR reads through MiXCR, one entry per CDR3 protein. The data contain some 830,000 distinct CDR3 sequences, 16% of them singletons. Trimming pared 5 bases from V and 12 bases from J, leaving 19 bases between. Germline loops: CDR1 MGHRA, CDR2 YSYEKL. There are 13 residues in the CDR3. Worth noting for this clonotype: Antigen: not known.

The sequence came from a male patient between 5 and 17 years old who had a stem cell transplant for acute lymphoblastic leukemia, so the T cells may come from the graft donor. The rearrangement joins TRBV4-1 to TRBJ1-2, with D possibly TRBD1 on 5 matching bases. The source material was PBMCs, mostly from graft donor cells, sampled 360 days after TCRalphabeta/CD19-depleted stem cell transplant. The DNA of the CDR3 is TGCGCCAGCAGCGACCACCGGGGGAGGCCACACACCTTC. The encoded protein is CASSDHRGRPHTF.